This T cell receptor beta chain was recorded in a study of T cell repertoires in cytomegalovirus infection. Across the study: Matching HLA type and CMV infection were both indicated by public TCR beta signatures.

Trimming took 0 bases from V and 3 from J, leaving 12 bases between them. There are 16 residues in the CDR3. CDR1 MNHEY and CDR2 SVGEGT come from the germline V gene. Study observations and caveats: Summed frequency of public TCR beta families distinguished CMV carriers with the relevant HLA. Clonotypes of TCR beta that were HLA-C-restricted and CMV-specific dominated the ex vivo response.

In its sample, this clonotype was seen a few times. Its antigen remains unidentified. TCRdb reprocessed the reads via MiXCR and lists one record per CDR3 protein. Of more than 400,000 distinct CDR3 sequences listed, around a quarter are singletons. The sample taken for sequencing was PBMCs. The V gene is TRBV6-2 or TRBV6-3, the J gene TRBJ1-5, with D unclear. The origin of this receptor is a human donor in good health (CMV status not recorded). Some clones in this sample may be carry-over from other donors' samples. The CDR3 region has the DNA TGTGCCAGCAGTTACTCGAAAGGGCTACCCAATCAGCCCCAGCATTTT. Its translation: CASSYSKGLPNQPQHF.